This T cell receptor (beta chain) was documented in a study of CD8 T cells in ankylosing spondylitis. Per germline, CDR1 SEHNR and CDR2 FQNEAQ (reference sequence). CDR3 size: 12 residues. V was pared by 2 bases and J by 13 bases, with 15 bases between. Study-wide points: Prior work had noted some motif variants in reactive arthritis blood and synovial fluid. A TCR beta motif of under ten highly homologous variants seemed to mark ankylosing spondylitis blood. Within peripheral blood, clones linked to disease were CD8+ and relatively rare. Enrichment of disease-linked clones was reportedly significant in matched ankylosing spondylitis synovial fluid.

This clonotype was seen a few times. Its cognate antigen is unknown. For TCR beta, libraries came from quantitative 5'-RACE with molecular barcodes. A single record per CDR3 protein comes from TCRdb applying MiXCR to the 5' RACE reads. The table includes a few hundred thousand distinct CDR3 sequences, approximately 20% detected once. The sample consisted of blood, either unsorted or a sorted T cell fraction (not recorded which). The origin of this receptor is a male donor with ankylosing spondylitis. The chain joins TRBV7-9 to TRBJ2-7, with a possible D match to TRBD2 (6 bases). The CDR3 DNA is TGTGCCAGCAGCTTACCTCCGGCTAGCGTCTACTTC. Amino acids: CASSLPPASVYF.